This is a list of T cell receptor beta chains from one sample in a study of shared clonotypes between healthy human individuals. Generated by immunoSEQ multiplex PCR, the TCRdb table keeps only in-frame clones and is missing some. The sample carries more than 1,200,000 clones, about 98.5% recorded once. Sequenced sample: naive CD4+ T cells sorted from blood. All receptors derive from a man younger than 40 in good health. Both conserved end residues are part of each CDR3. The order of the fields is CDR3 length, J gene, V gene, clone size, CDR3 protein. Where a row states a size, it is once, few, many or the class of an expanded clone; other rows omit it.

len: 16
j_gene: TRBJ2-1
v_gene: TRBV27
abundance: -
CDR3aa: CASSSIAGGPNNEQFF

len: 12
j_gene: TRBJ2-7
v_gene: TRBV5-1
abundance: -
CDR3aa: CASSLTYGEQYF

len: 15
j_gene: TRBJ1-5
v_gene: TRBV5-6
abundance: -
CDR3aa: CASSLEQGPNQPQHF

len: 15
j_gene: TRBJ1-1
v_gene: TRBV5-1
abundance: -
CDR3aa: CASSGAGTGESEAFF

len: 14
j_gene: TRBJ2-3
v_gene: TRBV10-1
abundance: once
CDR3aa: CASSELAGSDTQYF

len: 12
j_gene: TRBJ2-7
v_gene: TRBV5-1
abundance: -
CDR3aa: CASSPARGEQYF

len: 15
j_gene: TRBJ2-3
v_gene: TRBV7-2
abundance: -
CDR3aa: CASSLVGGGTDTQYF

len: 12
j_gene: TRBJ2-3
v_gene: TRBV5-1
abundance: once
CDR3aa: CASSVTTDTQYF

len: 18
j_gene: TRBJ2-7
v_gene: TRBV11-2
abundance: -
CDR3aa: CASRNPGQGIGASYEQYF

len: 15
j_gene: TRBJ2-5
v_gene: TRBV19
abundance: once
CDR3aa: CASSGASGRQETQYF

len: 16
j_gene: TRBJ2-3
v_gene: TRBV5-4
abundance: -
CDR3aa: CASSWGLAGGVDTQYF

len: 14
j_gene: TRBJ2-7
v_gene: TRBV18
abundance: -
CDR3aa: CASSPRDGSYEQYF

len: 15
j_gene: TRBJ2-4
v_gene: TRBV11-3
abundance: -
CDR3aa: CASSLETGGQDIQYF

len: 13
j_gene: TRBJ2-5
v_gene: TRBV2
abundance: -
CDR3aa: CASSEELGETQYF

len: 16
j_gene: TRBJ2-1
v_gene: TRBV7-2
abundance: -
CDR3aa: CASSLHGRGSYNEQFF

len: 15
j_gene: TRBJ1-1
v_gene: TRBV10-3
abundance: -
CDR3aa: CAISLRGVGNTEAFF

len: 15
j_gene: TRBJ2-1
v_gene: TRBV5-4
abundance: -
CDR3aa: CASSLVGQQYNEQFF

len: 16
j_gene: TRBJ2-3
v_gene: TRBV7-6
abundance: -
CDR3aa: CASSLAGTTSTDTQYF

len: 16
j_gene: TRBJ1-1
v_gene: TRBV25-1
abundance: -
CDR3aa: CASSEIFSWGPRGAFF

len: 15
j_gene: TRBJ2-5
v_gene: TRBV6-5
abundance: -
CDR3aa: CASSSDWTGQETQYF